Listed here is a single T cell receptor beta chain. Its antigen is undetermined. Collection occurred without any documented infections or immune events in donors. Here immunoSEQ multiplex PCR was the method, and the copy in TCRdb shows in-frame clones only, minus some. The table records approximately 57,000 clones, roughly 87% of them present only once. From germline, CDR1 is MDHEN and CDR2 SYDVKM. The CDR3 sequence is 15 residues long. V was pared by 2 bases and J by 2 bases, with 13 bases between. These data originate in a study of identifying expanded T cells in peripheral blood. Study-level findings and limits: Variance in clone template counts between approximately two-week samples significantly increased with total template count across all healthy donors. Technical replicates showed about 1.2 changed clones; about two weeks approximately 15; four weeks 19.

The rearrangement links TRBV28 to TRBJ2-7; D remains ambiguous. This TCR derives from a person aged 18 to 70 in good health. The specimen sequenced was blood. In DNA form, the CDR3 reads TGTGCCAGCAGTTTAAAATCCGACTTTACCTACGAGCAGTACTTC. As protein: CASSLKSDFTYEQYF.